This T cell receptor (beta chain) came from a study of T cells after posttransplantation cyclophosphamide. The repertoire was sequenced with immunoSEQ multiplex PCR; TCRdb's copy has only in-frame clones and lacks some. The sample yields 2,500 to 3,000 clones, without any singletons. Busulfan-fludarabine conditioning, marrow transplant, and cyclophosphamide on days +3 and +4 were administered. This clone was seen repeatedly, ten times or more. The CDR3 has 13 residues. V was shortened by 0 bases and J by 4 bases, with 5 bases between the two germline ends. Germline lookup yields CDR1 MNHNY and CDR2 SVGAGI (reference sequence).

The sequencing here drew on PBMCs, taken after allogeneic stem cell transplant with posttransplant cyclophosphamide. The source of this sequence is a male patient between 60 and 69 years old who received an allogeneic stem cell transplant from a related donor and was CMV-positive. Some T cells may originate from the graft donor. The chain combines TRBV6-6 with TRBJ2-3, with D possibly being TRBD2 (5 bases). The DNA for the CDR3 is TGTGCCAGCAGTTACTCAGCGGCAGATACGCAGTATTTT. Translated, it gives CASSYSAADTQYF.